This TCR beta chain stems from a study of T cell changes during pregnancy in multiple sclerosis. Assay used: immunoSEQ multiplex PCR; TCRdb lists only in-frame clones, some missing. The data contain tens of thousands of clones, approximately 90% of them singletons. From germline, CDR1 is MDHEN and CDR2 SYDVKM. The CDR3 consists of 14 residues. V was trimmed by 5 bases and J by 5 bases, leaving 15 bases between them. The chain combines TRBV28 with TRBJ2-5; D might be TRBD2 (6 bases). This TCR derives from a female donor with multiple sclerosis, enrolled in a pregnancy study. The sample here was peripheral blood, taken before pregnancy. For the CDR3, the DNA is TGTGCCAGCAGTCCTGAGGGGAGGACGGAGACCCAGTACTTC. Translated: CASSPEGRTETQYF. Full variable domain (rest looked up from reference TRBV28 and TRBJ2-5): DVKVTQSSRYLVKRTGEKVFLECVQDMDHENMFWYRQDPGLGLRLIYFSYDVKMKEKGDIPEGYSVSREKKERFSLILESASTNQTSMYLCASSPEGRTETQYFGPGTRLLVL.